This entry lists 32 T cell receptor beta chains sequenced from one sample in a study of T cells in Graves' hyperthyroidism and ophthalmopathy. The source material, RNA transcripts, was used to amplify TCR beta CDR3 regions. A set of HTBI primers served as the primers for a first-round RT-PCR of the TCR CDR3. TCRdb re-called the multiplex PCR reads with MiXCR, one entry per CDR3 protein. This sample has roughly 500,000 distinct CDR3 sequences, with around 45% found just once. Sequenced material: peripheral blood or thyroid tissue (not recorded which). The receptor set was obtained from an adult woman with Graves' disease, either hyperthyroidism or ophthalmopathy (not recorded which).

The chain combines TRBV15 with TRBJ1-2; TRBD1 might be the D (5 bases). Germline V gives CDR1 LNHNV, CDR2 YYDKDF (reference sequence). The CDR3 spans 15 residues. Trimming shortened V by 3 bases and J by 4 bases, and 15 bases separated the two germline ends. CDR3 residues: CATSRGGTEIYGYTF. The CDR3 DNA sequence: TGTGCCACCAGCAGGGGCGGGACGGAGATCTATGGCTACACCTTC.

The sample holds many counts of this clonotype. The CDR3 here is CASSLESVSSAFF. CDR3 nucleotides: TGCGCCAGCAGCTTGGAATCGGTGAGCTCAGCTTTCTTT. The chain carries TRBV5-1 and TRBJ1-1; D not certain. The CDR3 totals 13 residues. Deletions cut 0 bases from V and 10 bases from J, with 13 bases between. The germline gives CDR1 SGHRS, CDR2 YFSETQ.

The chain couples TRBV15 to TRBJ1-1, with D hard to call. Germline V gene lookup returns CDR1 LNHNV and CDR2 YYDKDF (reference sequence). Trimming cost V 0 bases and J 3 bases, with 8 bases left between them. CDR3 length: 14 residues. The CDR3 region is CATSRDLGDTEAFF. CDR3 in DNA: TGTGCCACCAGCAGAGATCTTGGAGACACTGAAGCTTTCTTT. Variable domain in full (rest from reference TRBV15 and TRBJ1-1): DAMVIQNPRYQVTQFGKPVTLSCSQTLNHNVMYWYQQKSSQAPKLLFHYYDKDFNNEADTPDNFQSRRPNTSFCFLDIRSPGLGDTAMYLCATSRDLGDTEAFFGQGTRLTVV.

The rearrangement joins TRBV7-9 to TRBJ2-2; D not resolved. With 6 bases removed from V and 7 bases from J, the gap between germline ends came to 6 bases. Germline V gives CDR1 SEHNR, CDR2 FQNEAQ (reference sequence). The CDR3 length is 11 residues. CDR3 DNA sequence: TGTGCCAGCAGTCCTGACGGGGAGCTGTTTTTT. Its translation: CASSPDGELFF.

As regards this clonotype: The final CDR3 position lacks the conserved phenylalanine or tryptophan, pointing to a likely read error. The chain's CDR3 is CASSFDRGTEAFS. For the CDR3, the DNA is TGTGCCAGCAGCTTCGACAGGGGCACTGAAGCTTTCTCT. The genes are TRBV12-3 or TRBV12-4 and TRBJ1-1, with TRBD1 matching over 8 bases. This CDR3 region has 13 residues. The J segment lost 4 bases and the V segment lost 6 bases, leaving 4 bases of the junction unmatched.

V usage is TRBV5-6 and J usage is TRBJ1-2; unclear D gene. Trimming cost V 0 bases and J 9 bases, with 9 bases left between them. The CDR3 sequence is 12 residues long. CDR1 and CDR2 (germline): SGHDT, YYEEEE. CDR3 amino acids: CASSLAYESYTF. The CDR3 coding sequence is TGTGCCAGCAGCTTGGCCTACGAGAGCTACACCTTC.

This chain connects TRBV19 to TRBJ1-2; unclear D gene. The CDR3 length is 15 residues. The V end was cut by 3 bases, the J end by 0 bases, with 11 bases between. CDR1 is LNHDA and CDR2 is SQIVND in the germline V gene (reference sequence). The CDR3: CASSILPGSNYGYTF. The CDR3 region has the DNA TGTGCCAGTAGTATCCTTCCAGGATCTAACTATGGCTACACCTTC. Filled out from reference TRBV19 and TRBJ1-2, the complete variable domain reads DGGITQSPKYLFRKEGQNVTLSCEQNLNHDAMYWYRQDPGQGLRLIYYSQIVNDFQKGDIAEGYSVSREKKESFPLTVTSAQKNPTAFYLCASSILPGSNYGYTFGSGTRLTVV.

This clonotype has at least ten counts. V and J are TRBV6-2 or TRBV6-3 and TRBJ2-6; no clear D. Germline V CDR1 and CDR2: MNHEY, SVGEGT. The CDR3 is 17 residues long. Trimming pared 5 bases from V and 4 bases from J, leaving 18 bases between. CDR3 loop: CASSPLLSGSGANVLTF. CDR3 nucleotides: TGTGCCAGCAGTCCCTTACTCTCCGGATCCGGGGCCAACGTCCTGACTTTC.

The count of this clonotype is one. The gene calls are TRBV5-1 and TRBJ2-3; D is possibly TRBD1 (6 bases). The ends were cut back, 5 bases at V and 5 bases at J, with 12 bases in the middle. CDR3 length equals 13 residues. Per the germline V gene, CDR1 is SGHRS and CDR2 is YFSETQ. In DNA, the CDR3 is TGCGCCAGCAGTTTAGAACAGGGAGATACGCAGTATTTT. Translating it yields CASSLEQGDTQYF.

Of note for this clonotype: At one end, the junction sequence differs from germline, possibly due to a read error. V gene TRBV20-1 combines with J gene TRBJ1-4; no clear D gene. The CDR3 consists of 16 residues. Germline assignment: CDR1 DFQATT and CDR2 SNEGSKA (reference sequence). The CDR3 nucleotides read TGCAGTGCTAGAGCGTTTAAGACGAGCAATAATGGAAAACTGTTTTTT. Protein sequence: CSARAFKTSNNGKLFF.

This clonotype was picked up one time. CDR3 in DNA: TGCGCCAGCAGCTCGACAGGGGAGATCTATGGCTACACCTTC. Its translation: CASSSTGEIYGYTF. The chain couples TRBV5-1 to TRBJ1-2, with 8 bases lining up with TRBD1. This CDR3 region has 14 residues. J gave up 4 bases and V 3 bases, and 5 bases lay outside the gene matches. Germline V CDR1 and CDR2: SGHRS, YFSETQ.

This CDR3 reads CASSWLLANQETQYF. The CDR3 DNA reads TGTGCCAGCAGTTGGCTACTAGCGAACCAAGAGACCCAGTACTTC. The gene calls are TRBV12-3 or TRBV12-4 and TRBJ2-5; 7 bases agree with TRBD2. Unmatched junction bases numbered 5, after V lost 4 bases and J lost 0 bases. There are 15 residues in the CDR3.

The J gene is TRBJ2-2, the V gene TRBV10-3; the match to TRBD1 covers 8 bases. The CDR3 sequence is 17 residues long. The germline gives CDR1 ENHRY, CDR2 SYGVKD. The J segment lost 1 base and the V segment lost 4 bases, leaving 8 bases of the junction unmatched. CDR3 coding DNA: TGTGCCATCAGTGGCCAGGACAGGGCCCTGAACACCGGGGAGCTGTTTTTT. Translation: CAISGQDRALNTGELFF.

CDR3: CATSGPGQGADEAFF. DNA of the CDR3: TGTGCCACTAGCGGTCCGGGACAGGGAGCGGACGAAGCTTTCTTT. The rearrangement uses TRBV15 and TRBJ1-1; 9 bases agree with TRBD1. With V trimmed by 9 bases and J by 8 bases, 16 bases remained unmatched. The germline CDR1 and CDR2 sequences are LNHNV and YYDKDF (reference sequence). CDR3 size: 15 residues.

This clonotype was detected a few times. The gene calls are TRBV9 and TRBJ2-3; 11 positions agree with TRBD2. The V and J ends lost 4 bases and 4 bases, in that order; junction bases with no gene match: 11. Germline V gene sequence: CDR1 SGDLS, CDR2 YYNGEE. The CDR3 has 17 amino acids. The CDR3 is CASSSRLAGPPADTQYF. In nucleotides, the CDR3 is TGTGCCAGCAGCTCTCGACTAGCGGGACCCCCCGCAGATACGCAGTATTTT.

The gene calls are TRBV7-2 and TRBJ2-2, with a possible D match to TRBD2 (6 bases). CDR1 SGHTA and CDR2 FQGNSA come from the germline V gene. The CDR3 sequence is 16 residues long. The V end was cut by 5 bases, the J end by 4 bases, with 17 bases between. As DNA, the CDR3 is TGTGCCAGCAGCCAGAGGATCGGGAGCGGCACCGGGGAGCTGTTTTTT. This sequence encodes CASSQRIGSGTGELFF.

The chain's CDR3 is CASSYDRTFYEQYF. CDR3 nucleotides: TGTGCCAGCAGCTACGACAGGACTTTCTACGAGCAGTACTTC. V usage is TRBV7-8 and J usage is TRBJ2-7, with D perhaps matching TRBD1 (6 bases). This CDR3 spans 14 amino acids. The V gene lost 4 bases and the J gene lost 3 bases, with 13 bases spanning the gap. Germline assignment: CDR1 SGHVS and CDR2 FQNEAQ.

This clonotype was detected many times. The rearrangement joins TRBV14 to TRBJ2-2, with 10 bases aligning to TRBD2. The CDR3 sequence is 17 residues long. Losses at the gene ends were 4 bases for V and 5 bases for J; bases not matched to a gene: 10. Germline CDR1 reads SGHDN; CDR2 reads FVKESK. CDR3 protein: CASSLLPAGGPTGELFF. CDR3 DNA: TGTGCCAGCAGCCTACTTCCAGCGGGAGGGCCGACCGGGGAGCTGTTTTTT. The full variable domain, rest sourced from reference TRBV14 and TRBJ2-2, is EAGVTQFPSHSVIEKGQTVTLRCDPISGHDNLYWYRRVMGKEIKFLLHFVKESKQDESGMPNNRFLAERTGGTYSTLKVQPAELEDSGVYFCASSLLPAGGPTGELFFGEGSRLTVL.

The gene calls are TRBV7-9 and TRBJ2-6, with D unclear. Trimming removed 1 base from V and 4 bases from J, with 8 bases in between. This CDR3 has 15 amino acids. CDR1 is SEHNR and CDR2 is FQNEAQ in the germline V gene (reference sequence). This chain's CDR3 is CASSLGLDGANVLTF. DNA for the CDR3: TGTGCCAGCAGCTTAGGGCTAGACGGGGCCAACGTCCTGACTTTC.

This clonotype came up many times. The chain couples TRBV14 to TRBJ2-2, with D possibly being TRBD1 (5 bases). V lost 3 bases to trimming and J lost 4 bases, with 6 bases between them. CDR1 is SGHDN, CDR2 FVKESK, per germline. This CDR3 is built from 13 residues. The CDR3 spells CASSQGPTGELFF. CDR3 DNA sequence: TGTGCCAGCAGCCAGGGGCCCACCGGGGAGCTGTTTTTT. Filled out from reference TRBV14 and TRBJ2-2, the complete variable domain reads EAGVTQFPSHSVIEKGQTVTLRCDPISGHDNLYWYRRVMGKEIKFLLHFVKESKQDESGMPNNRFLAERTGGTYSTLKVQPAELEDSGVYFCASSQGPTGELFFGEGSRLTVL.

This clonotype was detected many times. This chain uses TRBV3-1 with TRBJ2-7; 13 bases fit TRBD2. Per germline, CDR1 LGHDT and CDR2 YNNKEL (reference sequence). The length of the CDR3 is 16 residues. V shed 1 base and J 2 bases; nucleotides not matched to a gene: 2. Written as DNA, the CDR3 is TGTGCCAGCAGCCAAGGACTAGCGGGAGGCGCCTACGAGCAGTACTTC. As protein: CASSQGLAGGAYEQYF.

There are a few counts of this clonotype. CDR3 nucleotide sequence: TGTGCCAGCAGCCAAGAAGGGGAAGGGGGACCCTCGAACACCGGGGAGCTGTTTTTT. Amino acids: CASSQEGEGGPSNTGELFF. The chain joins TRBV3-1 to TRBJ2-2, with D maybe TRBD1 (6 bases). From germline, CDR1 is LGHDT and CDR2 YNNKEL (reference sequence). Trimming took 0 bases from V and 0 from J, leaving 17 bases between them. This CDR3 is 19 amino acids long.

This rearrangement joins TRBV25-1 to TRBJ1-4; D uncertain. V gave up 2 bases and J gave up 1 base, with 8 bases separating them. Germline values: CDR1 MGHDK, CDR2 SYGVNS. The CDR3 sequence is 15 residues long. DNA of the CDR3: TGTGCCAGCAGTGAACTTCTGGGAACTAATGAAAAACTGTTTTTT. This sequence encodes CASSELLGTNEKLFF. The full variable domain, with the rest looked up from reference TRBV25-1 and TRBJ1-4, is EADIYQTPRYLVIGTGKKITLECSQTMGHDKMYWYQQDPGMELHLIHYSYGVNSTEKGDLSSESTVSRIRTEHFPLTLESARPSHTSQYLCASSELLGTNEKLFFGSGTQLSVL.

This clonotype was seen at least ten times. The CDR3: CASRPGTTGETQYF. In DNA form, the CDR3 reads TGCGCCAGCAGACCCGGGACAACCGGTGAGACCCAGTACTTC. The V gene is TRBV5-1, the J gene TRBJ2-5; tentatively, D is TRBD1 (6 bases). Germline loops: CDR1 SGHRS, CDR2 YFSETQ. This CDR3 region has 14 residues. With 5 bases removed from V and 5 bases from J, the gap between germline ends came to 16 bases.

This clonotype came up many times. CDR3 loop: CASSQDSLGEAFF. The CDR3 coding sequence is TGTGCCAGCAGCCAAGACTCCCTCGGTGAAGCTTTCTTT. This chain connects TRBV14 to TRBJ1-1; D gene uncertain. This CDR3 spans 13 amino acids. Per germline, CDR1 SGHDN and CDR2 FVKESK. V gave up 0 bases and J gave up 7 bases, with 9 bases separating them.

This clonotype has a count of ten or more. The chain recombines TRBV12-3 or TRBV12-4 with TRBJ1-1, with 7 bases lining up with TRBD1. This CDR3 has 13 amino acids. V lost 6 bases, J lost 3 bases, and 4 bases stayed unmatched. DNA for the CDR3: TGTGCCAGCAGGTCAACAGGGGACACTGAAGCTTTCTTT. Its protein product is CASRSTGDTEAFF.

This clonotype was seen many times. This rearrangement joins TRBV11-3 to TRBJ2-7; D remains ambiguous. Trimming pared 3 bases from V and 0 bases from J, leaving 9 bases between. Germline V gene sequence: CDR1 SGHNT, CDR2 YENEEA. The CDR3 has 14 residues. The CDR3 is CASSFDKDSYEQYF. CDR3 coding DNA: TGTGCCAGCAGCTTTGATAAGGACTCCTACGAGCAGTACTTC.

This clonotype was observed many times. The J gene is TRBJ2-5, the V gene TRBV5-5; D uncertain. The CDR3 contains 14 residues. Germline values: CDR1 SGHKS, CDR2 YYEKEE (reference sequence). The V end was cut by 3 bases, the J end by 0 bases, with 9 bases between. CDR3 residues: CASSSVRYQETQYF. Here the CDR3 DNA reads TGTGCCAGCAGCTCGGTTAGGTACCAAGAGACCCAGTACTTC.

This clonotype was counted a single time. The V and J genes are TRBV7-8 and TRBJ2-1; TRBD2 might be the D (5 bases). V was shortened by 4 bases and J by 13 bases, with 20 bases between the two germline ends. The CDR3 is made up of 14 amino acids. Germline CDR1 and CDR2: SGHVS and FQNEAQ. The CDR3 spells CASSSRGSPGAQFF. CDR3 nucleotide sequence: TGTGCCAGCAGCTCACGAGGGTCGCCCGGAGCACAGTTCTTC.

In its sample, this clonotype was seen many times. The chain employs TRBV7-9 and TRBJ1-1; D remains ambiguous. Germline V gene data show CDR1 as SEHNR and CDR2 as FQNEAQ (reference sequence). V was pared by 0 bases and J by 5 bases, with 19 bases between. This CDR3 comprises 17 residues. In DNA, the CDR3 is TGTGCCAGCAGCTTAGCGGGTTTCTCTCGCGTCGGAACTGAAGCTTTCTTT. This gives the protein CASSLAGFSRVGTEAFF. The entire variable domain, with the rest obtained from reference TRBV7-9 and TRBJ1-1, is as follows: DTGVSQNPRHKITKRGQNVTFRCDPISEHNRLYWYRQTLGQGPEFLTYFQNEAQLEKSRLLSDRFSAERPKGSFSTLEIQRTEQGDSAMYLCASSLAGFSRVGTEAFFGQGTRLTVV.

A remark on this clonotype: A much larger clone differs by one base, so this may be a read error. V is TRBV7-2 and J is TRBJ2-7; perhaps TRBD1 as D (6 bases). The CDR3 sequence is 16 residues long. V was clipped by 5 bases and J by 9 bases, with 26 bases between them. CDR1 and CDR2 from the germline V gene are SGHTA and FQGNSA. The CDR3 sequence: CASSLQRGFRLRGQYF. The DNA for the CDR3 is TGTGCCAGCAGCCTCCAAAGGGGGTTTAGATTGCGCGGGCAGTACTTC.

This clonotype was detected ten times or more. V is TRBV7-2 and J is TRBJ1-1; 7 bases match TRBD1. CDR3 length: 16 residues. CDR1 and CDR2 (germline): SGHTA, FQGNSA. V dropped 1 base and J dropped 6; count of bases not matched to a gene: 11. Here the CDR3 reads CASSLVVATGSPEAFF. In DNA, the CDR3 is TGTGCCAGCAGCTTAGTGGTCGCGACAGGGAGCCCTGAAGCTTTCTTT.